Listed here are 14 T cell receptor beta chains from one sample, sequenced in a study of T cell repertoires in cytomegalovirus infection (dated by TCRdb to about 2019). The data were produced on an Illumina HiSeq 1500. TCRdb ran its own pipeline on the public reads, namely fastp trimming at Q25 and MiXCR clone calling, and kept in-frame beta chains. Every CDR3 protein is listed once, alongside the most common genes and DNA of its rows. The sample table records some 450,000 distinct CDR3 sequences; around 32% of these occur just once. The top ten hold about 13% of the sample. Specimen: PBMCs. The receptors shown here come from a human donor in good health (CMV status not recorded). Some clones in this sample may be carry-over from other donors' samples.

This clonotype was detected many times. This chain uses TRBV12-3 or TRBV12-4 with TRBJ1-5, with 7 bases matching TRBD1. The CDR3 loop spans 15 amino acids. V was pared by 5 bases and J by 4 bases, with 8 bases of the junction left unmatched. CDR3 sequence reads: CASSHTGAENQPQHF. CDR3 coding DNA: TGTGCCAGCAGTCATACAGGGGCCGAGAATCAGCCCCAGCATTTT.

This clonotype was seen a handful of times. This chain uses TRBV29-1 with TRBJ2-2; D is perhaps TRBD2 (6 bases). CDR1 is SQVTM and CDR2 is ANQGSEA in the germline V gene. The CDR3 is made up of 14 amino acids. Trimming shortened V by 4 bases and J by 0 bases, and 9 bases separated the two germline ends. The CDR3 region has the DNA TGCAGCGTTGGGGGACTGGCGAACACCGGGGAGCTGTTTTTT. Its translation: CSVGGLANTGELFF.

The sample holds many counts of this clonotype. This sequence joins TRBV7-2 and TRBJ2-3; D not resolved. Trimming pared 5 bases from V and 0 bases from J, leaving 15 bases between. This CDR3 is built from 16 residues. CDR1 is SGHTA and CDR2 is FQGNSA in the germline V gene. The CDR3 bases are TGTGCCAGCAGCCCGCACCAGGTTTCTAGCACAGATACGCAGTATTTT. As protein: CASSPHQVSSTDTQYF.

The V gene is TRBV12-3 or TRBV12-4, the J gene TRBJ2-1; D may correspond to TRBD1 or TRBD2 (5 bases each). V dropped 3 bases and J dropped 6 bases, with 9 bases sitting between them. CDR3 length equals 13 residues. The CDR3 DNA follows: TGTGCCAGCAGTTTTACAGGACTCAATGAGCAGTTCTTC. The encoded protein is CASSFTGLNEQFF.

As for this clonotype: The CDR3 does not close with the conserved phenylalanine or tryptophan, likely indicating a read error. The chain links TRBV6-5 to TRBJ1-3; possibly TRBD1 for D (5 bases). Per germline, CDR1 MNHEY and CDR2 SVGAGI. V lost 2 bases, J lost 0 bases, and 8 bases lay in between. This CDR3 comprises 15 residues. In DNA, the CDR3 is TGTGCCAGCAGTTACGGGGACTTCTCTGGAAACACCATATATTTG. It codes for CASSYGDFSGNTIYL.

This clonotype was counted ten times or more. This chain joins TRBV7-6 and TRBJ2-7; 8 positions match TRBD1. There are 14 residues in the CDR3. V lost 5 bases and J lost 7; bases outside the gene matches: 10. The germline V gene encodes CDR1 SGHVS and CDR2 FNYEAQ. The DNA of the CDR3 is TGTGCCAGCAGCCTCGGGCAGGGGGCGGGTGAGCAGTACTTC. Encoded protein: CASSLGQGAGEQYF.

This clonotype was recorded many times. This sequence joins TRBV10-3 and TRBJ2-3; D possibly corresponds to TRBD2 (6 bases). V was clipped by 3 bases and J by 4 bases, with 14 bases between them. The germline CDR1 and CDR2 sequences are ENHRY and SYGVKD. CDR3 size: 15 residues. The CDR3 region is CAISDWEVGADTQYF. The CDR3, as DNA: TGTGCCATCAGTGATTGGGAGGTCGGGGCAGATACGCAGTATTTT.

Of note for this clonotype: Sequence at one end of the junction differs from germline and may be a read error. The rearrangement uses TRBV25-1 and TRBJ2-6, with D perhaps TRBD2 (5 bases). Germline V gene sequence: CDR1 MGHDK, CDR2 SYGVNS. This CDR3 has 12 residues. CDR3 bases: TGTGCCCGCAGTGATCGGACTTGGGTCCTGACTTTC. Amino acids: CARSDRTWVLTF.

This clonotype was seen a few times. The chain combines TRBV14 with TRBJ2-2; D may be TRBD1 or TRBD2 (5 bases each). V gave up 6 bases and J gave up 1 base, with 6 bases separating them. CDR1 is SGHDN, CDR2 FVKESK, per germline. The CDR3 covers 13 residues. The chain's CDR3 is CASRRGNTGELFF. The CDR3 nucleotides are TGTGCCAGCAGGAGGGGGAACACCGGGGAGCTGTTTTTT.

Written as DNA, the CDR3 is TGTGCCAGCAGTGAAGGGAGGGGGGCCACCTTC. Translating it yields CASSEGRGATF. The chain employs TRBV2 and TRBJ1-2; D is possibly TRBD1 (6 bases). This CDR3 region has 11 residues. Trimming left V 1 base short and J 13 bases short, with 10 bases between. Germline V gene lookup returns CDR1 SNHLY and CDR2 FYNNEI.

This clonotype occurred a few times. The chain joins TRBV25-1 to TRBJ1-5; TRBD1 matches 8 bases. CDR1 and CDR2 (germline): MGHDK, SYGVNS. The CDR3 length is 16 residues. J lost 4 bases, V lost 6 bases, and 11 bases had no gene match. DNA of the CDR3: TGTGCCAGCAGCTGGACAGGGAGGTTGTGGAATCAGCCCCAGCATTTT. Amino acid sequence: CASSWTGRLWNQPQHF.

J is TRBJ1-5 and V is TRBV10-2; a possible D gene is TRBD1 (6 bases). Germline-derived CDR1 and CDR2 are WSHSY and SAAADI. Trimming removed 2 bases at V and 7 bases at J, with 12 bases between. The CDR3 length is 14 residues. The CDR3 sequence is CASSEGRGGQPQHF. The CDR3 nucleotides are TGCGCCAGCAGTGAGGGGAGGGGGGGACAGCCCCAGCATTTT.

This clonotype was detected a few times. The chain has TRBV28 and TRBJ1-6; D might be TRBD1 (6 bases). The CDR3 spans 15 residues. Trimming cost V 1 base and J 12 bases, with 16 bases left between them. In germline, CDR1 is MDHEN, CDR2 SYDVKM. The CDR3 loop reads CASSLLGGGRGPLHF. The DNA of the CDR3 is TGTGCCAGCAGTTTATTGGGTGGGGGGCGCGGACCCCTCCACTTT.

The CDR3 DNA is TGTGCCAGCAGCTTAGTCTTGGGGGGCAAGGGCTCTGGAAACACCATATATTTT. Its translation is CASSLVLGGKGSGNTIYF. The chain combines TRBV7-2 with TRBJ1-3, with D perhaps matching TRBD1 (6 bases). Trimming took 1 base from V and 0 from J, leaving 16 bases between them. Germline V gene sequence: CDR1 SGHTA, CDR2 FQGNSA. This CDR3 region has 18 residues.